The next 9 T cell receptor beta chains were all read from a single sample in a study of patients and donors after allogeneic stem cell transplantation. One entry per CDR3 protein results from TCRdb running MiXCR on the RT-PCR reads. This table holds about 87,000 distinct CDR3 sequences, around 5% found once. The sample was blood, either unsorted or a sorted T cell fraction (not recorded which). The receptors stem from a human donor who was either an allogeneic HSCT recipient or a stem cell or donor lymphocyte infusion donor (not recorded which). It is not recorded whose cells these are; they may come from a transplant donor.

This clonotype was recorded many times. CDR3 coding DNA: TGCGCCAGCAGCTTGGGGGGGGACAATGAGCAGTTCTTC. This sequence encodes CASSLGGDNEQFF. The gene calls are TRBV5-1 and TRBJ2-1; a weak D match, TRBD2 (6 bases). The V end lost 0 bases, the J end lost 5 bases, and 6 bases lay between the germline ends. Germline V CDR1 and CDR2: SGHRS, YFSETQ. This CDR3 is built from 13 residues.

V is TRBV19 and J is TRBJ2-3, with D perhaps given as TRBD1 or TRBD2 (5 bases each). The CDR3 loop spans 18 amino acids. Germline V gene data show CDR1 as LNHDA and CDR2 as SQIVND (reference sequence). Trimming stripped 0 bases from V and 3 bases from J, with 19 bases between. CDR3 sequence (DNA): TGTGCCAGTAGTATAGAGGGGGTGATGGGGTCCTCGACAGATACGCAGTATTTT. It encodes CASSIEGVMGSSTDTQYF.

This clonotype has a count of ten or more. The chain is built from TRBV5-1 and TRBJ2-3; 13 bases are a match to TRBD2. This CDR3 spans 16 amino acids. With V trimmed by 4 bases and J by 2 bases, 4 bases remained unmatched. The germline V gene has CDR1 SGHRS and CDR2 YFSETQ. This CDR3 is CASSRTSGRSTDTQYF. The CDR3 region has the DNA TGCGCCAGCAGCAGGACTAGCGGGAGATCCACAGATACGCAGTATTTT.

This clonotype was seen many times. CDR3 bases: TGCAGCGGGAGCGGAGGGGACACCTACAATGAGCAGTTCTTC. It specifies CSGSGGDTYNEQFF. The chain recombines TRBV29-1 with TRBJ2-1; D might be TRBD1 or TRBD2, each matching 6 bases. CDR1 and CDR2 (germline): SQVTM, ANQGSEA. Trimming removed 7 bases from V and 2 bases from J, with 15 bases in between. There are 14 residues in the CDR3.

There are many counts of this clonotype. The chain uses TRBV12-3 or TRBV12-4 and TRBJ1-2; the D is unclear. The CDR3 extends over 16 amino acids. The ends were cut back, 5 bases at V and 7 bases at J, with 23 bases in the middle. CDR3 nucleotide sequence: TGTGCCAGCAGTCCAACATCAGCCGCGGGGTGGTTTGGCTACACCTTC. Its translation: CASSPTSAAGWFGYTF.

Many counts were recorded for this clonotype. The genes are TRBV28 and TRBJ1-1, with 8 bases lining up with TRBD1. The CDR3 is made up of 16 amino acids. Germline V CDR1 and CDR2: MDHEN, SYDVKM. Trimming removed 4 bases from V and 0 bases from J; junction bases left unmatched: 7. The CDR3 region has the DNA TGTGCCAGCAGTTCAAGACAGGGGCGGATGAACACTGAAGCTTTCTTT. Amino acids: CASSSRQGRMNTEAFF.

This clonotype appeared many times. This chain joins TRBV9 and TRBJ2-1, with 8 positions matching TRBD1. Trimming at V came to 3 bases and at J to 2 bases, leaving 4 bases not matched to a gene. The CDR3 length is 15 residues. Germline V gene data show CDR1 as SGDLS and CDR2 as YYNGEE. The CDR3 sequence: CASSARDRTYNEQFF. The CDR3 coding sequence is TGTGCCAGCAGCGCCCGGGACAGGACCTACAATGAGCAGTTCTTC. Full variable domain (outside the CDR3, taken from reference TRBV9 and TRBJ2-1): DSGVTQTPKHLITATGQRVTLRCSPRSGDLSVYWYQQSLDQGLQFLIQYYNGEERAKGNILERFSAQQFPDLHSELNLSSLELGDSALYFCASSARDRTYNEQFFGPGTRLTVL.

This clonotype was counted at least ten times. The chain has TRBV10-2 and TRBJ2-7; D perhaps matches TRBD2 (6 bases). This CDR3 region has 11 residues. Looked up from germline, CDR1 is WSHSY and CDR2 is SAAADI. V lost 4 bases, J lost 6 bases, and 7 bases lay in between. The CDR3 DNA sequence: TGCGCCAGCAGTGGGGGAGGCGAGCAGTACTTC. Amino acids: CASSGGGEQYF.

With respect to this clonotype: This sequence may be a read error, since a much larger clone differs from it by one base. The chain links TRBV9 to TRBJ2-5; D is perhaps TRBD2 (6 bases). Germline assignment: CDR1 SGDLS and CDR2 YYNGEE. Trimming removed 5 bases at V and 4 bases at J, with 21 bases between. The CDR3 runs 16 residues. The CDR3 sequence is CASSYGSTEEGETQYF. DNA for the CDR3: TGTGCCAGCAGTTACGGTTCCACAGAGGAGGGAGAGACCCAGTACTTC.